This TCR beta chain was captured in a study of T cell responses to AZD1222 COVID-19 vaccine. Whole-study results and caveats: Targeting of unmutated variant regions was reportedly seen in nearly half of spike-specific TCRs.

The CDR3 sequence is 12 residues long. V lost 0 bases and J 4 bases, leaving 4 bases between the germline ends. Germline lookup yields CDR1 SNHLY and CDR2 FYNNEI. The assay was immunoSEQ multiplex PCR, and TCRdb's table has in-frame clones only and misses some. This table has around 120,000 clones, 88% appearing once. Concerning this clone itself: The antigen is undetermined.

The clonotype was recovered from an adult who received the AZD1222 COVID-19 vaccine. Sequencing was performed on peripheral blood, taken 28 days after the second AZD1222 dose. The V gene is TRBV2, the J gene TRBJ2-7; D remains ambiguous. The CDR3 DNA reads TGTGCCAGCAGTGAAGCAAGGTACGAGCAGTACTTC. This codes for CASSEARYEQYF.